This T cell receptor beta chain was retrieved from a study of regulatory T cells in long-lasting Graves disease. This CDR3 region has 16 residues. Germline-derived CDR1 and CDR2 are SGDLS and YYNGEE. After removal of 4 bases from V and 5 bases from J, the junction contained 9 bases not matched to a gene. To make TCR beta libraries, researchers used iRepertoire HTBI primers and Arm-PCR of CDR3 regions. TCRdb re-analysed the multiplex PCR reads in MiXCR, keeping a single row per CDR3 protein. The data contain a few hundred thousand distinct CDR3 sequences, 18% of them singletons. As to time point: newly diagnosed GD, antithyroid drugs for less than 3 months. PBMC-extracted RNA yielded the TCR library. These data were also reused for a study on T cells in Graves' hyperthyroidism and ophthalmopathy. From that study: Recently diagnosed hyperthyroidism of less than 2 months' duration affected patients aged 18 to 65.

The rearrangement joins TRBV9 to TRBJ2-2; TRBD1 matches 9 bases. The TCR originated in a woman in her twenties or thirties with Graves disease. The specimen was peripheral blood mononuclear cells (PBMCs), collected at new diagnosis, from a patient treated with antithyroid drugs. The DNA for the CDR3 is TGTGCCAGCAGCCATCCGGGACAGGGAGGGACCGGGGAGCTGTTTTTT. It yields the protein CASSHPGQGGTGELFF.